Listed below are T cell receptor beta chains from one sample, sequenced in a study of T cell responses to AZD1222 COVID-19 vaccine. Some clones are missing from TCRdb's copy, which holds only in-frame ones; the method was immunoSEQ multiplex PCR. The sample has 130,000 or so clones, 90% seen once. The source was peripheral blood, collected 28 days after the second dose of the MenACWY control vaccine. All receptors come from an adult who received the MenACWY meningococcal vaccine as a control. CDR3s include the opening cysteine and the closing phenylalanine or tryptophan. Each record gives: D gene, V gene, clone size, J gene, CDR3 protein, CDR3 DNA. The D gene is left open where the match is weak. Clone size is shown for a subset of rows, as once, few, many or a class of expanded clone.

NA	TRBV4-1	NA	TRBJ2-5	CASSRGTTTGQETQYF	TGCGCCAGCAGCCGAGGGACGACGACCGGGCAAGAGACCCAGTACTTC
NA	TRBV6-4	NA	TRBJ2-1	CASSAGGGQNEQFF	TGTGCCAGCAGTGCAGGGGGGGGGCAGAATGAGCAGTTCTTC
NA	TRBV6-5	NA	TRBJ2-1	CASMRNPNEQFF	TGTGCCAGCATGAGAAACCCCAATGAGCAGTTCTTC
NA	TRBV2	NA	TRBJ1-5	CASSGGGNQPQHF	TGTGCCAGCAGCGGGGGCGGCAATCAGCCCCAGCATTTT
TRBD2	TRBV11-2	NA	TRBJ2-5	CASSLPAGGIQTQYF	TGTGCCAGCAGCCTTCCGGCGGGGGGCATACAGACCCAGTACTTC
NA	TRBV6-1	NA	TRBJ1-5	CASSERVAGQPQHF	TGTGCCAGCAGTGAAAGAGTGGCAGGTCAGCCCCAGCATTTT
TRBD1	TRBV5-1	NA	TRBJ2-3	CASSVRTGGYTDTQYF	TGCGCCAGCAGCGTTCGGACAGGGGGGTACACAGATACGCAGTATTTT
TRBD2	TRBV6-1	once	TRBJ2-1	CASSEELAGVREQFF	TGTGCCAGCAGTGAAGAACTAGCGGGAGTACGAGAGCAGTTCTTC
TRBD1	TRBV7-2	NA	TRBJ2-2	CASSLVQGTGELFF	TGTGCCAGCAGCTTAGTACAGGGGACCGGGGAGCTGTTTTTT
NA	TRBV10-1	NA	TRBJ1-2	CASSDGSFLGYTF	TGCGCCAGCAGTGACGGCAGCTTCCTTGGCTACACCTTC
NA	TRBV24-1	NA	TRBJ1-2	CATSDPRQGKNYGYTF	TGTGCCACCAGTGACCCCCGGCAGGGGAAGAACTATGGCTACACCTTC
TRBD1	TRBV2	once	TRBJ1-1	CASRRGRWTEAFF	TGTGCCAGCAGAAGGGGGCGGTGGACTGAAGCTTTCTTT
TRBD2	TRBV13	NA	TRBJ2-5	CASRGGSLETQYF	TGTGCCAGCCGGGGAGGGTCTTTGGAGACCCAGTACTTC
TRBD2	TRBV25-1	NA	TRBJ2-1	CASSESGGPYNEQFF	TGTGCCAGCAGTGAATCGGGAGGCCCCTACAATGAGCAGTTCTTC
NA	TRBV28	NA	TRBJ2-4	CASSSPPRNIQYF	TGTGCCAGCAGTTCCCCCCCAAGAAACATTCAGTACTTC
NA	TRBV7-2	NA	TRBJ2-3	CASSLAFRERGVTQYF	TGTGCCAGCAGCTTAGCCTTCCGGGAGAGGGGGGTGACGCAGTATTTT
NA	TRBV2	NA	TRBJ1-5	CASSDATGSQPQHF	TGTGCCAGCAGTGACGCCACAGGCAGCCAGCCCCAGCATTTT
NA	TRBV18	NA	TRBJ1-1	CASSRENTEAFF	TGTGCCAGCTCCAGGGAGAACACTGAAGCTTTCTTT
NA	TRBV24-1	NA	TRBJ2-6	CATSGPTVDSGANVLTF	TGTGCCACCAGCGGACCTACAGTGGACTCTGGGGCCAACGTCCTGACTTTC
NA	TRBV6-1	few	TRBJ1-3	CASSEWGEISGNTIYF	TGTGCCAGCAGTGAATGGGGAGAGATCTCTGGAAACACCATATATTTT
TRBD1	TRBV27	NA	TRBJ1-2	CASSSPGQENYGYTF	TGTGCCAGCAGTTCCCCGGGACAGGAGAACTATGGCTACACCTTC
NA	TRBV28	NA	TRBJ1-1	CASIRGWRGNTEAFF	TGTGCCAGCATACGTGGTTGGAGGGGGAACACTGAAGCTTTCTTT